The clone carrying this T cell receptor (beta chain) turned up a few times. In the PCR, 60 Vbeta and 13 Jbeta primers were used. Only in-frame clones appear in the TCRdb table, and some are missing; sequencing was by immunoSEQ multiplex PCR. The sample consists of about 50,000 clones, 72% of them appearing once. The CDR3 contains 15 residues. Germline V CDR1 and CDR2: SGHKS, YYEKEE (reference sequence). Trimming cost V 2 bases and J 3 bases; bases outside gene matches: 4. The data derive from a study of cytomegalovirus exposure and HLA in healthy donors. The clonotype was recovered from a woman between 50 and 59 years old in good health and CMV-seronegative. The sequenced material came from PBMCs. V is TRBV5-5 and J is TRBJ2-3; 9 bases are a match to TRBD2. The CDR3 here is CASSLQREVTDTQYF. The CDR3 bases are TGTGCCAGCAGCTTACAGCGGGAGGTTACAGATACGCAGTATTTT.